This T cell receptor (beta chain) came from a study of OX40 agonist ivuxolimab in advanced cancers. CDR1 is SQVTM and CDR2 is ANQGSEA in the germline V gene. The trim removed 6 bases at V and 7 bases at J, leaving 9 bases unmatched. The CDR3 is 13 residues long. TCRdb keeps only in-frame clones here, not all; method: immunoSEQ multiplex PCR. The sample has 65,000 to 85,000 clones, 92% seen once. The V call is TRBV29-1, the J call TRBJ1-5; 7 nucleotides agree with TRBD1. This TCR came from an adult with an advanced solid tumor such as melanoma, head and neck, liver or kidney cancer. The sample consisted of CD4+ or CD8+ T cells sorted from blood, taken in a trial of the OX40 agonist ivuxolimab. The CDR3 DNA follows: TGCAGCGTAGGAACAGGGGTTGGCCAGCCCCAGCATTTT. Its translation: CSVGTGVGQPQHF.